This is a list of T cell receptor beta chains from one sample in a study of blood T cell repertoires in COVID-19. Method: immunoSEQ multiplex PCR; TCRdb's copy keeps in-frame clones and lacks some. The table includes fewer than 300,000 clones, roughly 80% detected once. Source material: PBMCs or T cells enriched from blood (not recorded which). These receptors originate from a man in his forties who had been exposed to COVID-19. The CDR3 runs from the conserved cysteine through the conserved F or W.

cdr3_length | j_call | v_call | cdr3_aa
12 | TRBJ1-1 | TRBV3-1/TRBV3-2 | CASSRGQTEAFF
16 | TRBJ2-6 | TRBV11-2 | CASSSGYRSGANVLTF
16 | TRBJ1-6 | TRBV5-4 | CASRPDGSSYNSPLHF
13 | TRBJ1-5 | TRBV12-3/TRBV12-4 | CASSFQGSQPQHF
15 | TRBJ1-2 | TRBV5-6 | CASSLGDRTPGGYTF
13 | TRBJ1-1 | TRBV29-1 | CSVGGTLNTEAFF
12 | TRBJ2-3 | TRBV12-3/TRBV12-4 | CASSLFADTQYF
15 | TRBJ2-3 | TRBV9 | CAGKPLAALTDTQYF
14 | TRBJ2-5 | TRBV3-1/TRBV3-2 | CASSQDRASGHRDF
14 | TRBJ1-2 | TRBV7-9 | CASSLVEGGRGYTF
14 | TRBJ2-1 | TRBV5-8 | CASSLAGGLGEQFF
14 | TRBJ2-4 | TRBV11-3 | CASSLGGNKNIQYF
16 | TRBJ2-3 | TRBV28 | CASKATGGGRTDTQYF
14 | TRBJ2-7 | TRBV5-1 | CASSFLDRVHEQYF
16 | TRBJ1-6 | TRBV6-1 | CASSEGSWSYNSPLHF
16 | TRBJ1-3 | TRBV3-1/TRBV3-2 | CASSQDPDSYGNTIYF
14 | TRBJ2-1 | TRBV28 | CASSLPRGGNEQFF
14 | TRBJ1-5 | TRBV28 | CASTLLGGNQPQHF
15 | TRBJ2-2 | TRBV3-1/TRBV3-2 | CASSTTGGNTGELFF
14 | TRBJ2-2 | TRBV19 | CASSPRDYTGELFF
15 | TRBJ2-7 | TRBV6-5 | CASSYSASGTYEQYF
15 | TRBJ2-5 | TRBV9 | CASSKTGNPLETQYF
15 | TRBJ2-3 | TRBV30 | CAWTRLAGRTDTQYF
14 | TRBJ1-4 | TRBV11-2 | CASSSSAANEKLFF
14 | TRBJ2-7 | TRBV7-9 | CASSLNSGSYEQYF
11 | TRBJ2-5 | TRBV2 | CASTIRETQYF
15 | TRBJ2-5 | TRBV5-6 | CASSLFFTERETQYF
14 | TRBJ2-4 | TRBV27 | CASSRLDRGTIQYF
13 | TRBJ2-2 | TRBV7-3 | CASSLGTSGELFF
15 | TRBJ2-1 | TRBV11-2 | CASSLRASGYNEQFF
13 | TRBJ2-3 | TRBV19 | CASSIAAPDTQYF
14 | TRBJ1-5 | TRBV19 | CASSIDPPRQPQHF
20 | TRBJ2-1 | TRBV18 | CASSKGRQAGVGQKQNEQFF
14 | TRBJ2-7 | TRBV7-2 | CASSLVQGKYEQYF
15 | TRBJ1-1 | TRBV18 | CASSPWGGGDTEAFF
14 | TRBJ1-1 | TRBV25-1 | CATSLRDRGTEAFF
12 | TRBJ1-2 | TRBV2 | CASSLGGYGYTF
17 | TRBJ2-2 | TRBV19 | CASSILPAGGTTGELFF
16 | TRBJ1-4 | TRBV5-1 | CASSLGAGRSDEKLFF
15 | TRBJ2-7 | TRBV9 | CASSVGAGYTYEQYF
21 | TRBJ2-1 | TRBV6-2/TRBV6-3 | CASSYSTTPHRTSGSYNEQFF
14 | TRBJ1-6 | TRBV5-1 | CASSLATGGSPLHF
15 | TRBJ2-1 | TRBV7-7 | CASSQTSGEGNEQFF
15 | TRBJ2-3 | TRBV5-1 | CASGLGQESTNTQYF
15 | TRBJ2-7 | TRBV19 | CASRKYRAESYEQYF
16 | TRBJ1-1 | TRBV7-8 | CASSPRPTGGIAEAFF
13 | TRBJ1-1 | TRBV7-3 | CASSFNKNTEAFF
15 | TRBJ1-5 | TRBV15 | CATSRDRGAWQPQHF
13 | TRBJ2-5 | TRBV9 | CASSFQVQETQYF
14 | TRBJ2-7 | TRBV5-1 | CASSPRSGESEQYF
16 | TRBJ2-6 | TRBV4-1 | CASGLAGRSGANVLTF
13 | TRBJ1-1 | TRBV5-4 | CASSRETFTEAFF
12 | TRBJ1-3 | TRBV19 | CASSMRGDTIYF
13 | TRBJ1-2 | TRBV14 | CASSQVRGYGYTF
15 | TRBJ2-5 | TRBV6-5 | CASSLSATSGETQYF
17 | TRBJ1-2 | TRBV24-1 | CATSDWDRHSLNYGYTF
16 | TRBJ2-1 | TRBV7-9 | CASSLGTSGRRNEQFF